This T cell receptor beta chain stems from a study of blood T cell repertoires in COVID-19. Study-wide context: The United States, Italy and Spain provided the acute and convalescent COVID-19 samples.

The protocol was immunoSEQ multiplex PCR, while the TCRdb copy is restricted to in-frame clones and leaves out a portion. Of about 140,000 clones detected, around 80% appear once; the ten largest clones hold roughly 10%. The CDR3 length is 15 residues. V lost 4 bases and J lost 5; bases outside the gene matches: 11. Germline CDR1 and CDR2: SEHNR and FQNEAQ (reference sequence). This clone occurred a few times. The sequencing input was peripheral blood. V is TRBV7-9 and J is TRBJ2-7; 7 bases are shared with TRBD1. This TCR came from a woman older than 75 in a cohort sampled during active or convalescent COVID-19. The CDR3 DNA reads TGTGCCAGCAGCTCCGCGACAGGGCGAAGCGACGAGCAGTACTTC. This codes for CASSSATGRSDEQYF. Variable domain in full (rest from reference TRBV7-9 and TRBJ2-7): DTGVSQNPRHKITKRGQNVTFRCDPISEHNRLYWYRQTLGQGPEFLTYFQNEAQLEKSRLLSDRFSAERPKGSFSTLEIQRTEQGDSAMYLCASSSATGRSDEQYFGPGTRLTVT.